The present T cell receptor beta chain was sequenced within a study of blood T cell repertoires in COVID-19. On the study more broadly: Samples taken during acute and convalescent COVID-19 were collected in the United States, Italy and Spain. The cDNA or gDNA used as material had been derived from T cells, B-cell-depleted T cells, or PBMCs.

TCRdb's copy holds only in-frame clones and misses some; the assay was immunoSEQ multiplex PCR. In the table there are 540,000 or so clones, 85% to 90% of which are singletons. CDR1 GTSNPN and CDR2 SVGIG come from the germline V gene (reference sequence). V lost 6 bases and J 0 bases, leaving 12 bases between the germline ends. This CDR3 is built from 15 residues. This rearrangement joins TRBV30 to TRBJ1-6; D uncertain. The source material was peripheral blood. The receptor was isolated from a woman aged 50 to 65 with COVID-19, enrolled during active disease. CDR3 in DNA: TGTGCCTGCGCGGTCGCCAGCTCCTATAATTCACCCCTCCACTTT. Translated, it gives CACAVASSYNSPLHF.